These 6 T cell receptor beta chains share one sample of origin, sequenced in a study of CXCR3-negative and CXCR3-positive naive CD8 T cells. Each TRB cDNA library was prepared by 5' RACE (with UMI labels). TCRdb reworked the 5' RACE reads into one entry per CDR3 protein, no DNA. The sample features about 24,000 distinct CDR3 sequences, with 4% to 5% in its top ten. The sample comprised naive CXCR3- CD8+ T cells from blood. Sample subset: CD45RO-CCR7+CD27+CD95- naive CD8+ T cells lacking CXCR3 (TNR3-). Source of these receptors: a human donor in good health. Some clones in this sample may be carry-over from other donors' samples.

Frequency places this clonotype as medium-sized (0.01 to 0.1%). The J gene is TRBJ2-3, the V gene TRBV7-7; TCRdb calls TRBD1, which cannot be checked without DNA. The germline gives CDR1 SSHAT, CDR2 FNYEAQ (reference sequence). This CDR3 contains 15 residues. CDR3: CASSAGQGTTDTQYF.

The V gene is TRBV5-5, the J gene TRBJ2-7. The CDR3 covers 13 residues. CDR1 and CDR2 from the germline V gene are SGHKS and YYEKEE (reference sequence). CDR3 residues: CASKAGSSYEQYF.

The chain employs TRBV29-1 and TRBJ2-3; the D gene TCRdb calls, TRBD2, cannot be checked with no DNA. Germline CDR1 SQVTM, CDR2 ANQGSEA. There are 14 residues in the CDR3. CDR3 loop: CSGNSGEGTDTQYF.

The V gene is TRBV6-2 or TRBV6-3, the J gene TRBJ2-1; the D call from TCRdb, TRBD1, cannot be confirmed without DNA. The V gene's germline CDR1 is MNHEY and CDR2 SVGEGT. CDR3 length: 14 amino acids. CDR3 region: CASSYGGAWNEQFF.

This chain connects TRBV7-3 to TRBJ2-1; absent DNA, TCRdb's TRBD2 call cannot be checked. The CDR3 has 15 residues. Germline CDR1 SGHTA, CDR2 FQGTGA. CDR3 region: CASSLRAGDYNEQSF.

The genes are TRBV29-1 and TRBJ2-1; TCRdb lists TRBD1, though no DNA is available to test this call. The germline V gene has CDR1 SQVTM and CDR2 ANQGSEA. The CDR3 totals 14 residues. The CDR3 sequence is CSVGAGATYNEQFF.